The clone carrying this T cell receptor (beta chain) was observed many times. What it binds is unknown. The CDR3 is 15 amino acids. Looked up from germline, CDR1 is LNHNV and CDR2 is YYDKDF (reference sequence). Trimming cost V 5 bases and J 0 bases; bases outside gene matches: 5. These data belong to a study of T-cell reconstitution after alpha-beta-depleted transplantation in children. The study, taken as a whole, reports: After one year, T-cell counts and TCRbeta diversity mostly came from new T cells.

During its preparation, the TCRbeta library received unique molecular identifiers. MiXCR, run by TCRdb on the PCR reads, gives a single entry per CDR3 protein. The sample holds 450,000 to 600,000 distinct CDR3 sequences, about 10% seen once. V and J are TRBV15 and TRBJ1-1; TRBD1 matches 8 bases. The source is a child aged 2 to 10 with inherited bone marrow failure, due to receive a stem cell transplant. The sequencing used PBMCs, collected before TCRalphabeta/CD19-depleted stem cell transplant. DNA for the CDR3: TGTGCCACCAGCGGGGGGGACAGGATGAACACTGAAGCTTTCTTT. Translating gives CATSGGDRMNTEAFF. Full variable domain (outside the CDR3, taken from reference TRBV15 and TRBJ1-1): DAMVIQNPRYQVTQFGKPVTLSCSQTLNHNVMYWYQQKSSQAPKLLFHYYDKDFNNEADTPDNFQSRRPNTSFCFLDIRSPGLGDTAMYLCATSGGDRMNTEAFFGQGTRLTVV.